These 25 T cell receptor beta chains were all obtained from the same sample, sequenced in a study of T cells in women clearing cervical HPV infection. Repertoires were generated with immunoSEQ multiplex PCR, while TCRdb's copy carries only in-frame clones and drops some. The sample totals roughly 30,000 clones; its top ten clones hold approximately 4.2%. The sequencing sample was made of blood buffy coat. Every receptor here comes from a woman aged 18-70 years with a cervical HPV16 infection that either progressed to CIN3+ or cleared (not recorded which).

The part of the CDR3 DNA that was read is TGTGCCAGCAGCCAGCTTGGGACAGACTATGGC. Translating it yields CASSQLGTDYG. The full CDR3 sequence reads CASSQLGTDYGYTF. The chain joins TRBV5-4 to TRBJ1-2, with TRBD1 matching 7 bases. The read stops 3 residues short of the end of the CDR3; the missing end is completed from the germline J gene. V lost 4 bases and J lost 3; bases outside the gene matches: 6. The germline CDR1 and CDR2 sequences are SGHNT and YYREEE (reference sequence). The CDR3 contains 14 residues.

On this clone itself: Read data end 3 residues before the CDR3 end; the end is taken from the germline J gene. The chain carries TRBV19 and TRBJ2-2; 8 nucleotides match TRBD1. V shed 8 bases and J 5 bases; nucleotides not matched to a gene: 13. This CDR3 is built from 16 residues. The germline V gene encodes CDR1 LNHDA and CDR2 SQIVND (reference sequence). The CDR3 loop reads CASRTSQGDLTGELFF. The part of the CDR3 DNA that was read is TGTGCCAGTCGGACTTCACAGGGGGATTTGACCGGGGAG.

Remarks on this clone: The read stops 3 residues short of the end of the CDR3; the missing end is completed from the germline J gene. The chain joins TRBV7-2 to TRBJ2-3; 12 nucleotides line up with TRBD2. The CDR3 sequence is 17 residues long. The V and J ends lost 0 bases and 5 bases, in that order; junction bases with no gene match: 6. Per the germline V gene, CDR1 is SGHTA and CDR2 is FQGNSA. The CDR3: CASSLARTSGKQDTQYF. The covered CDR3 bases are TGTGCCAGCAGCTTAGCGCGGACTAGCGGGAAGCAAGATACG.

In regard to this clone: The CDR3 extends 3 residues past the end of the read, so its final part is completed from the germline J gene. The J gene is TRBJ2-7, the V gene TRBV5-5; 7 bases agree with TRBD1. The ends lost 2 bases at V and 4 bases at J; junction bases unmatched: 3. This CDR3 has 13 amino acids. Per germline, CDR1 SGHKS and CDR2 YYEKEE (reference sequence). The DNA read from the CDR3 is TGTGCCAGCAGCTTCGGGACAGTATACGAG. Residues: CASSFGTVYE. In full, the CDR3 is CASSFGTVYEQYF. Full variable domain (rest looked up from reference TRBV5-5 and TRBJ2-7): DAGVTQSPTHLIKTRGQQVTLRCSPISGHKSVSWYQQVLGQGPQFIFQYYEKEERGRGNFPDRFSARQFPNYSSELNVNALLLGDSALYLCASSFGTVYEQYFGPGTRLTVT.

Remarks on this clone: Read sequence stops 3 residues before the CDR3 end, and the germline J gene provides the missing end. The chain employs TRBV7-3 and TRBJ2-1; TRBD2 matches at 10 bases. The CDR3 contains 15 residues. The trim removed 5 bases at V and 8 bases at J, leaving 9 bases unmatched. Germline CDR1 SGHTA, CDR2 FQGTGA. The CDR3 spells CASSPPAGGPHEQFF. Partial CDR3 DNA: TGTGCCAGCAGCCCCCCAGCGGGGGGGCCCCATGAG. The full variable domain, in which reference TRBV7-3 and TRBJ2-1 provide the parts outside the CDR3, is GAGVSQTPSNKVTEKGKYVELRCDPISGHTALYWYRQSLGQGPEFLIYFQGTGAADDSGLPNDRFFAVRPEGSVSTLKIQRTERGDSAVYLCASSPPAGGPHEQFFGPGTRLTVL.

CDR3 in amino acids: CASSPPGTPVYEQYF. The covered CDR3 bases are TGTGCCAGCAGCCCACCCGGGACACCCGTCTACGAG. The gene calls are TRBV6-2 or TRBV6-3 and TRBJ2-7; D is perhaps TRBD1 (6 bases). The read ends 3 residues before the CDR3 terminus; that terminus is restored from the germline J gene. V lost 6 bases and J 3 bases, leaving 18 bases between the germline ends. Germline CDR1 reads MNHEY; CDR2 reads SVGEGT. The CDR3 spans 15 residues.

Turning to this clone: The read halts 3 residues ahead of the CDR3 end, with the missing end drawn from the germline J gene. V gene TRBV20-1 combines with J gene TRBJ2-1, with D possibly being TRBD1 (5 bases). The CDR3 runs 15 residues. The ends were cut back, 2 bases at V and 7 bases at J, with 18 bases in the middle. The germline gives CDR1 DFQATT, CDR2 SNEGSKA (reference sequence). The CDR3 region is CSARSLSRQLNEQFF. Incomplete CDR3 DNA: TGCAGTGCTAGATCTCTTTCCCGACAGTTGAATGAG.

Remarks on this clone: The DNA ends 3 residues before the CDR3 does, and the rest of the CDR3 is filled in from the germline J gene. The chain links TRBV12-3 or TRBV12-4 to TRBJ1-6; the D gene is possibly TRBD1 (5 bases). The CDR3 covers 17 residues. V lost 6 bases to trimming and J lost 1 base, with 16 bases between them. The CDR3 sequence: CASRWGGLGSYNSPLHF. The covered CDR3 bases are TGTGCCAGCAGGTGGGGGGGACTGGGGTCCTATAATTCACCC.

Notes on this clone: The read terminates 3 residues ahead of where the CDR3 ends, so the germline J gene completes it. The chain links TRBV7-6 to TRBJ2-2; TRBD2 matches 10 bases. CDR1 is SGHVS and CDR2 is FNYEAQ in the germline V gene. V gave up 5 bases and J gave up 4 bases; unmatched junction bases: 4. The CDR3 runs to 15 residues. The CDR3 sequence: CASSRRLAGTGELFF. The covered CDR3 bases are TGTGCCAGCAGCCGAAGACTAGCGGGCACCGGGGAG.

To note about this clone: The read finishes 3 residues shy of the CDR3 end, and the germline J gene is used to complete it. The V gene is TRBV29-1, the J gene TRBJ2-5; D not certain. This CDR3 comprises 14 residues. CDR1 and CDR2 from the germline V gene are SQVTM and ANQGSEA. The germline V and J ends were trimmed by 3 bases and 1 base, with 12 bases remaining between them. The CDR3 loop is CSVDSKTLQETQYF. CDR3 bases read: TGCAGCGTTGACAGTAAAACCCTCCAAGAGACC.

Remarks on this clone: The CDR3 end falls 3 residues outside the read, so it is completed with the germline J gene. The rearrangement links TRBV20-1 to TRBJ1-5; weak D call: TRBD1 (6 bases). CDR3 size: 15 residues. CDR1 DFQATT and CDR2 SNEGSKA come from the germline V gene (reference sequence). Trimming pared 2 bases from V and 0 bases from J, leaving 11 bases between. CDR3 residues: CSARKQGLSNQPQHF. The DNA read from the CDR3 is TGCAGTGCTAGAAAACAGGGTCTTAGCAATCAGCCC.

Incomplete CDR3 DNA: TGCAGCGTAGTAAGTGGGGCGACC. This gives the protein CSVVSGAT. The whole CDR3 sequence is CSVVSGATQYF. J is TRBJ2-5 and V is TRBV29-1, with D tentatively TRBD1 (5 bases). From the germline J gene comes the end of the CDR3, since the read stops 3 residues before it. The CDR3 sequence is 11 residues long. The V and J ends lost 6 bases and 7 bases respectively, with 12 bases between them. Germline V gene lookup returns CDR1 SQVTM and CDR2 ANQGSEA.

Comment on this clone: Read coverage stops 3 residues before the CDR3 terminus; the germline J gene supplies the remainder. The chain links TRBV20-1 to TRBJ2-7; 11 bases are shared with TRBD2. CDR1 is DFQATT, CDR2 SNEGSKA, per germline (reference sequence). The CDR3 extends over 15 amino acids. V lost 3 bases to trimming and J lost 6 bases; unmatched junction nucleotides: 10. Partial CDR3 DNA: TGCAGTGCTAGTGCGACTAGCGGGAACGGGGGCGAG. It codes for CSASATSGNGGE. The entire CDR3 reads CSASATSGNGGEQYF.

Points on this clone: The missing CDR3 end, 3 residues past where the read stops, is filled in from the germline J gene. The gene calls are TRBV12-3 or TRBV12-4 and TRBJ2-7; 9 nucleotides line up with TRBD1. There are 16 residues in the CDR3. The trim removed 2 bases at V and 3 bases at J, leaving 8 bases unmatched. The CDR3 loop reads CASSLTTGTGLYEQYF. The covered CDR3 bases are TGTGCCAGCAGTTTAACGACCGGGACAGGGCTCTACGAG.

About this clone: The CDR3 is cut off 3 residues early in the read; its end comes from the germline J gene. The J gene is TRBJ2-7, the V gene TRBV7-2; D might be TRBD1 (6 bases). From germline, CDR1 is SGHTA and CDR2 FQGNSA. Trimming removed 4 bases from V and 5 bases from J, with 15 bases in between. This CDR3 region has 14 residues. The DNA read from the CDR3 is TGTGCCAGCAGCTCGGGCAGGGGTTCCAACGAG. As protein: CASSSGRGSNE. The complete CDR3 sequence is CASSSGRGSNEQYF.

Worth noting for this clone: The read gets to within 3 residues of the CDR3 end, and the germline J gene fills in the rest. The rearrangement links TRBV30 to TRBJ1-4, with TRBD1 as a possible D gene (6 bases). V shed 2 bases and J shed 6 bases, with 13 bases lying between them. Germline values: CDR1 GTSNPN, CDR2 SVGIG (reference sequence). The CDR3 loop spans 14 amino acids. CDR3 DNA (partial): TGTGCCTGGAGTCATATAGGGGGGGATGAAAAA. Translating gives CAWSHIGGDEK. The whole CDR3 reads CAWSHIGGDEKLFF.

Regarding this clone: The read ends 3 residues before the CDR3 terminus; that terminus is restored from the germline J gene. The genes are TRBV19 and TRBJ2-3, with 8 positions matching TRBD1. Germline CDR1 LNHDA, CDR2 SQIVND (reference sequence). The CDR3 has 15 amino acids. This chain's CDR3 is CASSIVDRGNQPQYF. The sequenced CDR3 bases are TGTGCCAGTAGTATAGTCGACAGGGGCAATCAGCCG.

Turning to this clone: The CDR3 end lies 3 residues beyond the end of the read and is filled in from the germline J gene. The chain links TRBV6-1 to TRBJ1-1; TRBD1 matches at 11 bases. This CDR3 contains 15 residues. CDR1 is MNHNS and CDR2 is SASEGT in the germline V gene. V lost 3 bases and J lost 7; bases outside the gene matches: 7. The sequenced CDR3 bases are TGTGCCAGCAGTGAGGCCGGACAGGGGGCAGGTGAA. This gives the protein CASSEAGQGAGE. The full CDR3 is CASSEAGQGAGEAFF.

CDR3 residues: CASSQGPSYEQYF. The CDR3 DNA, read in part, is TGTGCCAGCAGCCAGGGGCCATCCTACGAG. The J gene is TRBJ2-7, the V gene TRBV11-3, with D possibly being TRBD1 (6 bases). The read ends 3 residues early relative to the CDR3; the germline J gene fills the gap. Trimming took off 5 bases at V and 1 base at J, with 9 bases between the two ends. The CDR3 covers 13 residues. From germline, CDR1 is SGHNT and CDR2 YENEEA.

For this clone: Coverage ceases 3 residues before the CDR3 finishes, and the germline J gene fills in the end. The chain has TRBV5-4 and TRBJ1-1; D ambiguous. Germline V gene lookup returns CDR1 SGHNT and CDR2 YYREEE (reference sequence). The V end was cut by 6 bases, the J end by 3 bases, with 9 bases between. This CDR3 region has 12 residues. Incomplete CDR3 DNA: TGTGCCAGCAAGAGGGTGGACACTGAA. This gives the protein CASKRVDTE. The CDR3 as a whole reads CASKRVDTEAFF.

Regarding this clone: Read coverage stops 3 residues before the CDR3 terminus; the germline J gene supplies the remainder. The chain combines TRBV5-4 with TRBJ2-3; 9 bases map to TRBD2. J gave up 6 bases and V 0 bases, and 5 bases lay outside the gene matches. The CDR3 has 15 amino acids. Germline CDR1 and CDR2: SGHNT and YYREEE (reference sequence). CDR3 DNA, as far as it was read: TGTGCCAGCAGCTTGGAGGCGGGAGGGCCGGATACG. Protein: CASSLEAGGPDT. In full, the CDR3 reads CASSLEAGGPDTQYF.

Points on this clone: Coverage ceases 3 residues before the CDR3 finishes, and the germline J gene fills in the end. The chain carries TRBV6-1 and TRBJ2-6, with D possibly TRBD2 on 5 matching bases. Germline V CDR1 and CDR2: MNHNS, SASEGT. This CDR3 comprises 14 residues. Trimming left V 3 bases short and J 4 bases short, with 7 bases between. Partial CDR3 DNA: TGTGCCAGCAGTGACGGGGAAGGGGCCAACGTC. This gives the protein CASSDGEGANV. From start to end, the CDR3 is CASSDGEGANVLTF.

Notes on this clone: The read ends 3 residues shy of where the CDR3 ends; the end is completed using the germline J gene. The rearrangement uses TRBV6-1 and TRBJ2-1; 10 positions agree with TRBD1. V was clipped by 4 bases and J by 4 bases; unmatched bases: 7. The CDR3 runs to 16 residues. The V gene's germline CDR1 is MNHNS and CDR2 SASEGT. The CDR3 sequence: CASSGRQGAAYNEQFF. CDR3 DNA (partial): TGTGCCAGCAGTGGCCGACAGGGGGCAGCGTACAATGAG.

Remarks on this clone: Sequencing ends 3 residues short of the CDR3 end; the germline J gene provides the rest. This rearrangement joins TRBV5-6 to TRBJ1-4; the D gene is possibly TRBD1 (5 bases). Trimming pared 1 base from V and 7 bases from J, leaving 11 bases between. CDR1 is SGHDT and CDR2 is YYEEEE in the germline V gene. The CDR3 has 14 amino acids. This CDR3 is CASSLWGVVEKLFF. The covered CDR3 bases are TGTGCCAGCAGCTTGTGGGGGGTTGTTGAAAAA.

In regard to this clone: The read finishes 3 residues shy of the CDR3 end, and the germline J gene is used to complete it. The chain combines TRBV20-1 with TRBJ2-1; 13 bases map to TRBD2. Germline V CDR1 and CDR2: DFQATT, SNEGSKA (reference sequence). After removal of 6 bases from V and 7 bases from J, the junction contained 15 bases not matched to a gene. CDR3 length: 17 residues. CDR3 bases read: TGCAGTGCCCCGGGGCAGGGGGGACTAGCGGGAAGGAATGAG. Translation: CSAPGQGGLAGRNE. The entire CDR3 sequence reads CSAPGQGGLAGRNEQFF.